These T cell receptor beta chains were read from a single sample in a study of spatial heterogeneity in lung cancer. MiXCR, applied by TCRdb to the 5' RACE reads, yields one record per CDR3 protein. This table holds about 5,700 distinct CDR3 sequences, roughly 16% found once. This material consisted of lung tumor tissue, taken at surgery. The source is a male donor with early-stage non-small cell lung cancer. Each CDR3 is given with its conserved first and last residue. The D gene is left open where the match is weak. Clone size appears in some rows only: once, few, many, or a class for an expanded clone.

d_call: -
j_call: TRBJ1-3
cdr3_length: 16
clone_size: medium-sized
v_call: TRBV7-2
cdr3_aa: CASSLRQASSGNTIYF
cdr3_nt: TGTGCCAGCAGCTTAAGGCAGGCGAGCTCTGGAAACACCATATATTTT

d_call: TRBD2
j_call: TRBJ2-3
cdr3_length: 16
clone_size: medium-sized
v_call: TRBV29-1
cdr3_aa: CSGKGLAGEATDTQYF
cdr3_nt: TGCAGCGGGAAGGGACTAGCGGGAGAGGCGACAGATACGCAGTATTTT

d_call: TRBD2
j_call: TRBJ2-1
cdr3_length: 17
clone_size: medium-sized
v_call: TRBV5-5
cdr3_aa: CASSPGLTSGGRNEQFF
cdr3_nt: TGTGCCAGCAGCCCTGGGCTTACTAGCGGGGGGCGAAATGAGCAGTTCTTC

d_call: -
j_call: TRBJ2-5
cdr3_length: 16
clone_size: medium-sized
v_call: TRBV7-2
cdr3_aa: CASSSQGAGNQETQYF
cdr3_nt: TGTGCCAGCAGCTCCCAAGGGGCGGGGAACCAAGAGACCCAGTACTTC

d_call: -
j_call: TRBJ2-1
cdr3_length: 17
clone_size: many
v_call: TRBV4-1
cdr3_aa: CASSQVAAGSIYNEQFF
cdr3_nt: TGCGCCAGCAGCCAAGTAGCGGCGGGGTCTATCTACAATGAGCAGTTCTTC

d_call: -
j_call: TRBJ1-6
cdr3_length: 14
clone_size: medium-sized
v_call: TRBV28
cdr3_aa: CASRHGQMNSPLHF
cdr3_nt: TGTGCCAGCAGACACGGACAGATGAATTCACCCCTCCACTTT

d_call: TRBD2
j_call: TRBJ2-2
cdr3_length: 17
clone_size: medium-sized
v_call: TRBV7-9
cdr3_aa: CASSVPLGLGNTGELFF
cdr3_nt: TGTGCCAGCAGCGTTCCCTTGGGACTAGGAAACACCGGGGAGCTGTTTTTT

d_call: -
j_call: TRBJ2-5
cdr3_length: 16
clone_size: medium-sized
v_call: TRBV7-9
cdr3_aa: CASSPGIFGRQETQYF
cdr3_nt: TGTGCCAGCAGCCCTGGGATCTTTGGCCGCCAAGAGACCCAGTACTTC

d_call: TRBD1
j_call: TRBJ1-5
cdr3_length: 16
clone_size: medium-sized
v_call: TRBV12-3/TRBV12-4
cdr3_aa: CASSAVGQGPNQPQHF
cdr3_nt: TGTGCCAGCAGTGCAGTAGGACAGGGGCCCAATCAGCCCCAGCATTTT

d_call: -
j_call: TRBJ2-7
cdr3_length: 14
clone_size: -
v_call: TRBV6-6
cdr3_aa: CASSYDQDLYEQYF
cdr3_nt: TGTGCCAGCAGTTACGATCAGGACCTCTACGAGCAGTACTTC

d_call: -
j_call: TRBJ2-1
cdr3_length: 12
clone_size: -
v_call: TRBV5-1
cdr3_aa: CASSGGINEQFF
cdr3_nt: TGCGCCAGCAGTGGGGGGATAAATGAGCAGTTCTTC

d_call: TRBD2
j_call: TRBJ2-3
cdr3_length: 17
clone_size: medium-sized
v_call: TRBV24-1
cdr3_aa: CATSDPTAGGGGRTQYF
cdr3_nt: TGTGCCACCAGTGACCCCACAGCGGGAGGGGGCGGACGTACGCAGTATTTT

d_call: -
j_call: TRBJ2-5
cdr3_length: 15
clone_size: medium-sized
v_call: TRBV9
cdr3_aa: CASSVAPGGVETQYF
cdr3_nt: TGTGCCAGCAGCGTAGCCCCAGGGGGGGTAGAGACCCAGTACTTC

d_call: TRBD2
j_call: TRBJ2-3
cdr3_length: 16
clone_size: medium-sized
v_call: TRBV28
cdr3_aa: CASSTPSLAVADTQYF
cdr3_nt: TGTGCCAGCAGTACCCCCTCCCTAGCGGTAGCAGATACGCAGTATTTT

d_call: TRBD2
j_call: TRBJ2-3
cdr3_length: 18
clone_size: few
v_call: TRBV11-2
cdr3_aa: CASSPLTSGGPRTDTQYF
cdr3_nt: TGTGCCAGCAGCCCTTTGACTAGCGGGGGGCCGCGCACAGATACGCAGTATTTT

d_call: TRBD1
j_call: TRBJ2-6
cdr3_length: 18
clone_size: medium-sized
v_call: TRBV4-3
cdr3_aa: CASSQDPGGAGGANVLTF
cdr3_nt: TGCGCCAGCAGCCAAGACCCAGGGGGCGCAGGTGGGGCCAACGTCCTGACTTTC

d_call: -
j_call: TRBJ2-3
cdr3_length: 15
clone_size: medium-sized
v_call: TRBV27
cdr3_aa: CASSLGATPTDTQYF
cdr3_nt: TGTGCCAGCAGTTTAGGAGCGACTCCCACAGATACGCAGTATTTT

d_call: -
j_call: TRBJ2-5
cdr3_length: 16
clone_size: medium-sized
v_call: TRBV7-2
cdr3_aa: CASSSYGTMYQETQYF
cdr3_nt: TGTGCCAGCAGCTCATACGGGACAATGTACCAAGAGACCCAGTACTTC

d_call: -
j_call: TRBJ1-5
cdr3_length: 13
clone_size: -
v_call: TRBV18
cdr3_aa: CASSTGGAKPQHF
cdr3_nt: TGTGCCAGCTCTACCGGGGGGGCCAAGCCCCAGCATTTT

d_call: -
j_call: TRBJ2-7
cdr3_length: 15
clone_size: medium-sized
v_call: TRBV6-5
cdr3_aa: CASSYRGAVSYEQYF
cdr3_nt: TGTGCCAGCAGTTATAGGGGCGCGGTATCCTACGAGCAGTACTTC

d_call: -
j_call: TRBJ2-7
cdr3_length: 13
clone_size: -
v_call: TRBV9
cdr3_aa: CASSVTWSHEQYF
cdr3_nt: TGTGCCAGCAGCGTAACGTGGTCCCACGAGCAGTACTTC

d_call: -
j_call: TRBJ1-5
cdr3_length: 16
clone_size: medium-sized
v_call: TRBV15
cdr3_aa: CATSRARADSNQPQHF
cdr3_nt: TGTGCCACCAGCAGAGCTAGGGCTGATAGCAATCAGCCCCAGCATTTT

d_call: -
j_call: TRBJ2-7
cdr3_length: 11
clone_size: many
v_call: TRBV2
cdr3_aa: CASSGYDEQYF
cdr3_nt: TGTGCCAGCAGTGGGTACGACGAGCAGTACTTC

d_call: -
j_call: TRBJ1-4
cdr3_length: 13
clone_size: large
v_call: TRBV28
cdr3_aa: CASRTGRDEKLFF
cdr3_nt: TGTGCCAGCAGAACCGGGAGGGATGAAAAACTGTTTTTT

d_call: -
j_call: TRBJ1-1
cdr3_length: 14
clone_size: medium-sized
v_call: TRBV7-9
cdr3_aa: CASSAGQTNTEAFF
cdr3_nt: TGTGCCAGCAGCGCGGGACAAACGAACACTGAAGCTTTCTTT

d_call: -
j_call: TRBJ2-2
cdr3_length: 15
clone_size: -
v_call: TRBV6-5
cdr3_aa: CASSTGITNAGELFF
cdr3_nt: TGTGCCAGCAGCACCGGGATAACCAATGCCGGGGAGCTGTTTTTT

d_call: -
j_call: TRBJ1-4
cdr3_length: 16
clone_size: few
v_call: TRBV27
cdr3_aa: CASSSGQPSTNEKLFF
cdr3_nt: TGTGCCAGCAGTTCCGGACAGCCCTCCACTAATGAAAAACTGTTTTTT

d_call: TRBD1
j_call: TRBJ1-6
cdr3_length: 14
clone_size: medium-sized
v_call: TRBV7-9
cdr3_aa: CASSLEGTGEVLHF
cdr3_nt: TGTGCCAGCAGCTTAGAGGGGACAGGAGAAGTCCTCCACTTT

d_call: -
j_call: TRBJ1-2
cdr3_length: 14
clone_size: medium-sized
v_call: TRBV6-6
cdr3_aa: CASSYQNLRYGYTF
cdr3_nt: TGTGCCAGCAGTTACCAGAACCTTAGATATGGCTACACCTTC

d_call: -
j_call: TRBJ2-5
cdr3_length: 17
clone_size: -
v_call: TRBV5-8
cdr3_aa: CASSPWTQFGQQETQYF
cdr3_nt: TGTGCCAGCAGCCCCTGGACCCAGTTTGGTCAACAAGAGACCCAGTACTTC

d_call: -
j_call: TRBJ2-1
cdr3_length: 15
clone_size: medium-sized
v_call: TRBV5-4
cdr3_aa: CASSLEGGGNGEQFF
cdr3_nt: TGTGCCAGCAGCTTGGAGGGTGGGGGCAATGGGGAGCAGTTCTTC

d_call: TRBD1
j_call: TRBJ1-2
cdr3_length: 16
clone_size: -
v_call: TRBV12-3/TRBV12-4
cdr3_aa: CASSASTGGGNYGYTF
cdr3_nt: TGTGCCAGCAGTGCCTCGACAGGGGGCGGTAACTATGGCTACACCTTC

d_call: -
j_call: TRBJ2-6
cdr3_length: 15
clone_size: medium-sized
v_call: TRBV20-1
cdr3_aa: CSAIRTASGANVLTF
cdr3_nt: TGCAGTGCTATACGGACAGCATCTGGGGCCAACGTCCTGACTTTC

d_call: -
j_call: TRBJ2-5
cdr3_length: 12
clone_size: medium-sized
v_call: TRBV19
cdr3_aa: CASSRESETQYF
cdr3_nt: TGTGCCAGTAGCAGGGAGTCAGAGACCCAGTACTTC

d_call: -
j_call: TRBJ2-7
cdr3_length: 14
clone_size: medium-sized
v_call: TRBV5-4
cdr3_aa: CASSLVGLRNEQYF
cdr3_nt: TGTGCCAGCAGCTTGGTAGGGCTGAGGAACGAGCAGTACTTC

d_call: TRBD2
j_call: TRBJ2-1
cdr3_length: 16
clone_size: -
v_call: TRBV2
cdr3_aa: CASSAGLAGGRNEQFF
cdr3_nt: TGTGCCAGCAGTGCGGGACTAGCGGGAGGTCGCAATGAGCAGTTCTTC

d_call: -
j_call: TRBJ2-5
cdr3_length: 14
clone_size: few
v_call: TRBV28
cdr3_aa: CASSSEQFQETQYF
cdr3_nt: TGTGCCAGCAGCTCAGAACAGTTCCAAGAGACCCAGTACTTC

d_call: -
j_call: TRBJ2-1
cdr3_length: 14
clone_size: medium-sized
v_call: TRBV7-2
cdr3_aa: CASSFTGGIDEQFF
cdr3_nt: TGTGCCAGCAGCTTCACGGGGGGCATAGATGAGCAGTTCTTC

d_call: TRBD1
j_call: TRBJ2-5
cdr3_length: 12
clone_size: many
v_call: TRBV2
cdr3_aa: CASSTRQGLQYF
cdr3_nt: TGTGCCAGCAGTACTCGACAGGGCCTCCAGTACTTC

d_call: -
j_call: TRBJ1-1
cdr3_length: 14
clone_size: medium-sized
v_call: TRBV20-1
cdr3_aa: CSAREDGVGTEAFF
cdr3_nt: TGCAGTGCTAGAGAGGACGGGGTCGGTACTGAAGCTTTCTTT

d_call: -
j_call: TRBJ2-7
cdr3_length: 15
clone_size: medium-sized
v_call: TRBV9
cdr3_aa: CASSVAPGGTYEQYF
cdr3_nt: TGTGCCAGCAGCGTAGCTCCGGGGGGCACCTACGAGCAGTACTTC

d_call: -
j_call: TRBJ2-3
cdr3_length: 14
clone_size: few
v_call: TRBV19
cdr3_aa: CASSRTTGKHTQYF
cdr3_nt: TGTGCCAGTAGTAGAACCACAGGGAAGCATACGCAGTATTTT

d_call: -
j_call: TRBJ1-2
cdr3_length: 11
clone_size: medium-sized
v_call: TRBV20-1
cdr3_aa: CSALNSPRYTF
cdr3_nt: TGCAGTGCCCTGAACTCCCCCCGCTACACCTTC

d_call: -
j_call: TRBJ2-1
cdr3_length: 15
clone_size: -
v_call: TRBV10-3
cdr3_aa: CAISESPGVGNEQFF
cdr3_nt: TGTGCCATCAGTGAGTCCCCCGGGGTAGGGAATGAGCAGTTCTTC

d_call: -
j_call: TRBJ1-3
cdr3_length: 15
clone_size: -
v_call: TRBV2
cdr3_aa: CASSPSRDSGNTIYF
cdr3_nt: TGTGCCAGCAGTCCTTCCAGGGACTCTGGAAACACCATATATTTT

d_call: -
j_call: TRBJ2-2
cdr3_length: 13
clone_size: medium-sized
v_call: TRBV7-3
cdr3_aa: CASSSTDTGELFF
cdr3_nt: TGTGCCAGCAGCTCGACAGACACCGGGGAGCTGTTTTTT

d_call: TRBD1
j_call: TRBJ2-1
cdr3_length: 16
clone_size: medium-sized
v_call: TRBV6-4
cdr3_aa: CASSPTRDRGAHEQFF
cdr3_nt: TGTGCCAGCAGTCCGACGCGGGACAGGGGGGCCCATGAGCAGTTCTTC

d_call: TRBD2
j_call: TRBJ2-3
cdr3_length: 16
clone_size: medium-sized
v_call: TRBV9
cdr3_aa: CASSLVGSGRGDTQYF
cdr3_nt: TGTGCCAGCAGCTTAGTAGGTAGCGGGAGGGGAGATACGCAGTATTTT

d_call: -
j_call: TRBJ1-5
cdr3_length: 15
clone_size: -
v_call: TRBV7-2
cdr3_aa: CASSLADGAGQPQHF
cdr3_nt: TGTGCCAGCAGCTTAGCGGACGGGGCAGGTCAGCCCCAGCATTTT

d_call: -
j_call: TRBJ2-5
cdr3_length: 14
clone_size: -
v_call: TRBV5-1
cdr3_aa: CASSLPGIWETQYF
cdr3_nt: TGCGCCAGCAGCCTGCCGGGTATCTGGGAGACCCAGTACTTC

d_call: -
j_call: TRBJ1-5
cdr3_length: 14
clone_size: few
v_call: TRBV15
cdr3_aa: CATSGGVRNQPQHF
cdr3_nt: TGTGCCACCAGCGGAGGGGTTCGCAATCAGCCCCAGCATTTT

d_call: -
j_call: TRBJ1-2
cdr3_length: 15
clone_size: few
v_call: TRBV6-6
cdr3_aa: CASSYSTGGGYGYTF
cdr3_nt: TGTGCCAGCAGTTACTCGACAGGAGGGGGCTATGGCTACACCTTC

d_call: -
j_call: TRBJ2-5
cdr3_length: 17
clone_size: few
v_call: TRBV19
cdr3_aa: CASSTTPGTQIQETQYF
cdr3_nt: TGTGCCAGTAGTACTACTCCCGGGACACAAATTCAAGAGACCCAGTACTTC

d_call: -
j_call: TRBJ2-1
cdr3_length: 13
clone_size: -
v_call: TRBV7-3
cdr3_aa: CASSLTGAGEQFF
cdr3_nt: TGTGCCAGCAGCTTAACTGGGGCGGGCGAGCAGTTCTTC

d_call: -
j_call: TRBJ2-7
cdr3_length: 11
clone_size: many
v_call: TRBV2
cdr3_aa: CASSKRDEQYF
cdr3_nt: TGTGCCAGCAGTAAAAGAGACGAGCAGTACTTC

d_call: -
j_call: TRBJ2-6
cdr3_length: 14
clone_size: medium-sized
v_call: TRBV20-1
cdr3_aa: CSASGGTGANVLTF
cdr3_nt: TGCAGTGCTTCCGGGGGGACAGGGGCCAACGTCCTGACTTTC

d_call: TRBD2
j_call: TRBJ2-1
cdr3_length: 15
clone_size: medium-sized
v_call: TRBV20-1
cdr3_aa: CSARDGTTWGDEQFF
cdr3_nt: TGCAGTGCTAGAGATGGGACTACCTGGGGAGATGAGCAGTTCTTC

d_call: TRBD1
j_call: TRBJ2-7
cdr3_length: 13
clone_size: medium-sized
v_call: TRBV28
cdr3_aa: CASSWDRRYEQYF
cdr3_nt: TGTGCCAGCAGTTGGGACAGGCGCTACGAGCAGTACTTC

d_call: TRBD2
j_call: TRBJ2-2
cdr3_length: 18
clone_size: -
v_call: TRBV28
cdr3_aa: CASGTSSLGGGGTGELFF
cdr3_nt: TGTGCCAGCGGGACCTCCTCCCTTGGCGGCGGGGGCACCGGGGAGCTGTTTTTT

d_call: TRBD1
j_call: TRBJ2-1
cdr3_length: 15
clone_size: medium-sized
v_call: TRBV7-2
cdr3_aa: CASSLQGALYNEQFF
cdr3_nt: TGTGCCAGCAGCTTACAGGGGGCTCTATACAATGAGCAGTTCTTC